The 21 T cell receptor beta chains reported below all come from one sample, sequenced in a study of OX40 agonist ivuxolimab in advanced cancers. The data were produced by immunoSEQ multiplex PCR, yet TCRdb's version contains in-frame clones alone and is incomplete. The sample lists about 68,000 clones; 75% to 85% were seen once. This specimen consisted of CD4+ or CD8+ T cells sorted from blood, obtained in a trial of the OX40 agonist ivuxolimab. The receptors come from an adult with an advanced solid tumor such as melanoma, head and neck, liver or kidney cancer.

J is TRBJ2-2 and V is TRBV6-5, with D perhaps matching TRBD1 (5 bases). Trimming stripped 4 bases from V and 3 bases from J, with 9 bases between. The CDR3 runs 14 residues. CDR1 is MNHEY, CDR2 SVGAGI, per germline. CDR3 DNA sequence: TGTGCCAGCAGTTCTGACAGATACACCGGGGAGCTGTTTTTT. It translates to CASSSDRYTGELFF.

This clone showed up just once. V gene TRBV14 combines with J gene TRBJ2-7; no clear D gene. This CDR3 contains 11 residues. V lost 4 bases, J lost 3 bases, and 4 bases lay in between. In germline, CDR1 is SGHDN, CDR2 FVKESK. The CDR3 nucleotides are TGTGCCAGCAGCCGAGACTACGAGCAGTACTTC. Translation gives CASSRDYEQYF.

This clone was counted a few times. The CDR3 DNA follows: TGCGCCAGCAGCTTGGCACTGGGACTCGCGAACACCGGGGAGCTGTTTTTT. This encodes CASSLALGLANTGELFF. This sequence joins TRBV5-1 and TRBJ2-2, with D perhaps TRBD2 (6 bases). Trimming cost V 0 bases and J 0 bases, with 12 bases left between them. Per germline, CDR1 SGHRS and CDR2 YFSETQ. CDR3 size: 17 residues.

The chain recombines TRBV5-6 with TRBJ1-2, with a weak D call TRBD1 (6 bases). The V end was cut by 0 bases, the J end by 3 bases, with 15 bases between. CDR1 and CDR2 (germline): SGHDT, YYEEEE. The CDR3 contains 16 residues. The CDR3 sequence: CASSLAFRGADYGYTF. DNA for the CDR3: TGTGCCAGCAGCTTGGCCTTCCGGGGGGCCGACTATGGCTACACCTTC.

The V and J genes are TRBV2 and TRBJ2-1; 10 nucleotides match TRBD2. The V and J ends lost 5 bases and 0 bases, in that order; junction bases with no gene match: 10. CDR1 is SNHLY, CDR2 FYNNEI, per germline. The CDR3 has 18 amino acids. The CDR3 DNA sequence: TGTGCCAGCAGTCCGACTAGCGGGTATCTCTTCTCCTACAATGAGCAGTTCTTC. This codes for CASSPTSGYLFSYNEQFF.

The CDR3 is CASSVDGGEQYF. The CDR3 region has the DNA TGTGCCAGCAGCGTAGATGGCGGGGAGCAGTACTTC. V usage is TRBV9 and J usage is TRBJ2-7; maybe TRBD2 (5 bases). The CDR3 consists of 12 residues. Germline lookup yields CDR1 SGDLS and CDR2 YYNGEE. Trimming took off 0 bases at V and 7 bases at J, with 8 bases between the two ends.

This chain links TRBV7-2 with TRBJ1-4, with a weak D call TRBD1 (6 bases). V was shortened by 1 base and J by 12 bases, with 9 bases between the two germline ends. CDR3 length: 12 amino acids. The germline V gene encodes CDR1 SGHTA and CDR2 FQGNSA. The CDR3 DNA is TGTGCCAGCAGCTTAGAAACAGGGCAACTGTTTTTT. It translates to CASSLETGQLFF.

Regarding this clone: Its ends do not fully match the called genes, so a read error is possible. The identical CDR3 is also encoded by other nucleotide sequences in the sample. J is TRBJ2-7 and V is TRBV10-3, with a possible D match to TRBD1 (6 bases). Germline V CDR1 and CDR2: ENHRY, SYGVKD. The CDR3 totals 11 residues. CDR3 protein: CATGQLYEQYF. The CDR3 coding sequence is TGTGCCACCGGACAGCTCTACGAGCAGTATTTC.

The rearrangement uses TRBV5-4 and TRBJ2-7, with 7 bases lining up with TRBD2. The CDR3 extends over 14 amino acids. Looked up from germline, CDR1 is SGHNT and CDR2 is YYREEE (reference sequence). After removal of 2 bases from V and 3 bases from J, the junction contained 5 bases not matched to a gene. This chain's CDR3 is CASSFDLAVYEQYF. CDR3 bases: TGTGCCAGCAGCTTTGATCTAGCGGTCTACGAGCAGTACTTC.

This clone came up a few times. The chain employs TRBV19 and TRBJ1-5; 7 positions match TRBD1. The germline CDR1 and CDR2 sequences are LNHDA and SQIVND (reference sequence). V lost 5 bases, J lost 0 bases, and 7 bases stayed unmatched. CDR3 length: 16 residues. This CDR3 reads CASSPRQGNSNQPQHF. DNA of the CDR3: TGTGCCAGTAGTCCCCGACAGGGCAATAGCAATCAGCCCCAGCATTTT.

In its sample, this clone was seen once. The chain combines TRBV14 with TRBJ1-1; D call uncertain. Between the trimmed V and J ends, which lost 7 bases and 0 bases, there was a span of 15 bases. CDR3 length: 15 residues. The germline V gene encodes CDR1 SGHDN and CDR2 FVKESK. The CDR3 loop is CASTYGVHLNTEAFF. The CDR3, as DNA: TGTGCCAGCACTTACGGGGTACACTTGAACACTGAAGCTTTCTTT.

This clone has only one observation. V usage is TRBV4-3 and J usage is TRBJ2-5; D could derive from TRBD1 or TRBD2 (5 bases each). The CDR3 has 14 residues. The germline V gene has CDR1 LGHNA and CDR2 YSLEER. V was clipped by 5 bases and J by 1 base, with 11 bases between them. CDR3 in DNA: TGCGCCAGCAGCGCTTCCGGGACCCAAGAGACCCAGTACTTC. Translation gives CASSASGTQETQYF.

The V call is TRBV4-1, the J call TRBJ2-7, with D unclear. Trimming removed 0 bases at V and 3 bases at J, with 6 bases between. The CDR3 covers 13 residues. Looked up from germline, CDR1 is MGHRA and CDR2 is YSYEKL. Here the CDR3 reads CASSQEIRYEQYF. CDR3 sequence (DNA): TGCGCCAGCAGCCAAGAGATCCGCTACGAGCAGTACTTC.

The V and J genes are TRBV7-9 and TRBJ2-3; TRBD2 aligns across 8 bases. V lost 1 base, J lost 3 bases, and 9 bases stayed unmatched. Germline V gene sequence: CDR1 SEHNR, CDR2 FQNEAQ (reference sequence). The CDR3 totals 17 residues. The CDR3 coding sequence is TGTGCCAGCAGCTTAGTGGCGGGGGGATTGAGAACAGATACGCAGTATTTT. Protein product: CASSLVAGGLRTDTQYF.

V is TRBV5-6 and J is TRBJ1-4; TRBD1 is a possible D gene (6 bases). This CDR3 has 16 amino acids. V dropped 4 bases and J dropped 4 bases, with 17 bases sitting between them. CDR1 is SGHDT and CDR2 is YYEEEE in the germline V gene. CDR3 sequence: CASSKSTGWVNEKLFF. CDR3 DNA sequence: TGTGCCAGCAGCAAATCTACAGGGTGGGTTAATGAAAAACTGTTTTTT.

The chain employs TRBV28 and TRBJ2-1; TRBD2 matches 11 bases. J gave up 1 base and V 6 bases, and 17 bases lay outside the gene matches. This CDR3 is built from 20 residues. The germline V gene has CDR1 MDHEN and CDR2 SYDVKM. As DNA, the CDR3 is TGTGCCAGCAGATCTATGGGACTAGCGGTCGGTCGGAGGTCCTACAATGAGCAGTTCTTC. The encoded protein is CASRSMGLAVGRRSYNEQFF.

The CDR3 reads CASQAGQGSSEQYF. The CDR3 bases are TGTGCCAGCCAAGCGGGACAGGGAAGTTCCGAGCAGTACTTC. The rearrangement links TRBV6-6 to TRBJ2-7; 9 bases agree with TRBD1. The junction had 11 bases not matched to a gene; V was cut back by 8 bases and J by 6 bases. This CDR3 contains 14 residues. The germline gives CDR1 MNHNY, CDR2 SVGAGI (reference sequence).

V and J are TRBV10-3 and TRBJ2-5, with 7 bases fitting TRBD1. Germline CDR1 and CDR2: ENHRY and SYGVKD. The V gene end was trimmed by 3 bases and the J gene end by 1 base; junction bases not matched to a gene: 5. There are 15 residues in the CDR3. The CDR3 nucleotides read TGTGCCATCAGTGAAAGGGGGCCCCCCCAAGAGACCCAGTACTTC. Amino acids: CAISERGPPQETQYF.

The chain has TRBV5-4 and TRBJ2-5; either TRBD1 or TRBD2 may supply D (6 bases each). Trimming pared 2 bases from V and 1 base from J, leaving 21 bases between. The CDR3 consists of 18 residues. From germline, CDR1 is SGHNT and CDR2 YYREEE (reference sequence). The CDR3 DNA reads TGTGCCAGCAGCTTAGGGGGATCTAGCTTCGGGGGCCAAGAGACCCAGTACTTC. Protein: CASSLGGSSFGGQETQYF.

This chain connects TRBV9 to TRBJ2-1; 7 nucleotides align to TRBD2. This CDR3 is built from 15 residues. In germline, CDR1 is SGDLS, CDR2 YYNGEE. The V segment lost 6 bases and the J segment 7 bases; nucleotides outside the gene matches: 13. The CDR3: CASTPGGLASNEQFF. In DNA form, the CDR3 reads TGTGCCAGCACCCCGGGAGGTCTAGCTAGTAATGAGCAGTTCTTC.

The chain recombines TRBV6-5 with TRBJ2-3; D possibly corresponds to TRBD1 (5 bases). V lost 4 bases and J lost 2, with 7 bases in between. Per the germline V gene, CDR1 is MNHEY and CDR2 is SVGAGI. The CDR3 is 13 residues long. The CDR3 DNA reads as TGTGCCAGCAGTTTGACAGCCACAGATACGCAGTATTTT. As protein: CASSLTATDTQYF.